The clone carrying this TCR beta chain was counted many times. This sample was included in a study of T cells in Graves' hyperthyroidism and ophthalmopathy. The investigators amplified TCR beta CDR3 regions from RNA transcripts. HTBI primers were used for first-round RT-PCR of the TCR CDR3. Using its own MiXCR run on the multiplex PCR reads, TCRdb lists one record per CDR3 protein. This sample yields roughly 520,000 distinct CDR3 sequences, of which about 24% are seen a single time; over 9% belongs to the top ten. Ophthalmopathy patients had moderate-to-severe active disease, CAS ≥3, NOSPECS ≥4, and disease duration under 3 months. The CDR3 loop spans 13 amino acids. The ends were cut back, 6 bases at V and 2 bases at J, with 13 bases in the middle. In germline, CDR1 is SQVTM, CDR2 ANQGSEA.

This receptor was obtained from a woman aged 30 to 39 with Graves' ophthalmopathy. Material for sequencing was blood. V gene TRBV29-1 combines with J gene TRBJ1-2, with a tentative D call TRBD1 (6 bases). CDR3: CSVRTESNYGYTF. The DNA for the CDR3 is TGCAGCGTAAGGACAGAAAGCAACTATGGCTACACCTTC.